These 28 T cell receptor beta chains originate from one sample sequenced in a study of cytomegalovirus exposure and HLA in healthy donors. The data were produced by immunoSEQ multiplex PCR, yet TCRdb's version contains in-frame clones alone and is incomplete. The sample shows about 64,000 clones, 95% of them seen only once. The sequencing input was PBMCs. Source of these receptors: a woman under 30 in good health and CMV-seropositive.

This sequence joins TRBV7-8 and TRBJ2-7; possibly TRBD1 for D (6 bases). The CDR3 contains 12 residues. V was clipped by 1 base and J by 6 bases, with 7 bases between them. In germline, CDR1 is SGHVS, CDR2 FQNEAQ. The chain's CDR3 is CASSLDRVEQYF. CDR3 bases: TGTGCCAGCAGCTTAGACAGGGTCGAGCAGTACTTC.

The V call is TRBV2, the J call TRBJ1-2; tentatively, D is TRBD1 (6 bases). Trimming stripped 6 bases from V and 2 bases from J, with 13 bases between. Germline V gives CDR1 SNHLY, CDR2 FYNNEI. This CDR3 is 14 amino acids long. Written as DNA, the CDR3 is TGTGCCAGCAGCTACCTTGGACAGAACTATGGCTACACCTTC. This sequence encodes CASSYLGQNYGYTF. The variable domain in full, with the rest retrieved from reference TRBV2 and TRBJ1-2, is EPEVTQTPSHQVTQMGQEVILRCVPISNHLYFYWYRQILGQKVEFLVSFYNNEISEKSEIFDDQFSVERPDGSNFTLKIRSTKLEDSAMYFCASSYLGQNYGYTFGSGTRLTVV.

The chain uses TRBV5-1 and TRBJ2-1; unclear D gene. The CDR3 is made up of 13 amino acids. Germline CDR1 is SGHRS and CDR2 is YFSETQ. The ends were cut back, 4 bases at V and 9 bases at J, with 14 bases in the middle. The CDR3 loop is CASSLVRSREQFF. The CDR3 nucleotides read TGCGCCAGCAGCCTCGTTAGGAGTCGTGAGCAGTTCTTC.

This clone was found once. As DNA, the CDR3 is TGTGCCAGTAGTATAGCAGAGGGTAACACTGAAGCTTTCTTT. Translated, it gives CASSIAEGNTEAFF. The rearrangement joins TRBV19 to TRBJ1-1; D unclear. The germline V and J ends were trimmed by 1 base and 2 bases, with 8 bases remaining between them. There are 14 residues in the CDR3. Germline loops: CDR1 LNHDA, CDR2 SQIVND (reference sequence).

The V gene is TRBV2, the J gene TRBJ2-7; possible D gene TRBD2, 6 bases. Trimming took off 4 bases at V and 2 bases at J, with 12 bases between the two ends. Germline V gene lookup returns CDR1 SNHLY and CDR2 FYNNEI. The CDR3 length is 14 residues. Written as DNA, the CDR3 is TGTGCCAGCAGTGCTCGGGAGAAGACCTACGAGCAGTACTTC. It is translated as CASSAREKTYEQYF.

V usage is TRBV5-4 and J usage is TRBJ1-4; D unresolved. This CDR3 comprises 15 residues. Germline-derived CDR1 and CDR2 are SGHNT and YYREEE (reference sequence). Deletions cut 3 bases from V and 6 bases from J, with 15 bases between. The CDR3 DNA reads TGTGCCAGCAGCTCCCGAGGTTCGGAAGATGAAAAACTGTTTTTT. It translates to CASSSRGSEDEKLFF.

The chain combines TRBV27 with TRBJ2-7; TRBD2 is a possible D gene (5 bases). V lost 3 bases and J 6 bases, leaving 12 bases between the germline ends. Germline CDR1 and CDR2: MNHEY and SMNVEV (reference sequence). The CDR3 spans 13 residues. In nucleotides, the CDR3 is TGTGCCAGCAGTTTTCTCGGGGAAGGCGAGCAGTACTTC. It translates to CASSFLGEGEQYF.

The rearrangement joins TRBV28 to TRBJ2-6; 12 bases are shared with TRBD1. Losses at the gene ends were 3 bases for V and 0 bases for J; bases not matched to a gene: 9. The CDR3 is made up of 20 amino acids. Germline V gene lookup returns CDR1 MDHEN and CDR2 SYDVKM. The CDR3 region has the DNA TGTGCCAGCAGTTTGGTCCCGGGACAGGGGGCTTTCTCTGGGGCCAACGTCCTGACTTTC. Translation gives CASSLVPGQGAFSGANVLTF.

The chain employs TRBV30 and TRBJ2-1, with 10 bases fitting TRBD2. The CDR3 totals 16 residues. Germline V gives CDR1 GTSNPN, CDR2 SVGIG (reference sequence). V lost 0 bases to trimming and J lost 0 bases; unmatched junction nucleotides: 2. CDR3 in amino acids: CAWSVGTSVSYNEQFF. CDR3 sequence (DNA): TGTGCCTGGAGTGTAGGGACTAGCGTCTCCTACAATGAGCAGTTCTTC.

V is TRBV9 and J is TRBJ2-1, with a possible D match to TRBD1 (6 bases). V dropped 0 bases and J dropped 0 bases, with 22 bases sitting between them. The CDR3 spans 20 residues. Germline V gene lookup returns CDR1 SGDLS and CDR2 YYNGEE. CDR3 sequence reads: CASSVEVGGILGSSYNEQFF. CDR3 DNA sequence: TGTGCCAGCAGCGTAGAGGTTGGGGGCATCTTGGGAAGCTCCTACAATGAGCAGTTCTTC.

This chain connects TRBV28 to TRBJ1-6; weak D call: TRBD1 (6 bases). V shed 8 bases and J shed 0 bases, with 17 bases lying between them. The CDR3 is 17 amino acids. The germline V gene has CDR1 MDHEN and CDR2 SYDVKM. This CDR3 reads CASLAPGQSSYNSPLHF. The DNA of the CDR3 is TGTGCCAGCCTAGCTCCGGGACAAAGCTCCTATAATTCACCCCTCCACTTT.

The genes are TRBV28 and TRBJ2-2; 9 positions agree with TRBD2. Losses at the gene ends were 6 bases for V and 5 bases for J; bases not matched to a gene: 10. The CDR3 has 16 amino acids. The germline gives CDR1 MDHEN, CDR2 SYDVKM. Here the CDR3 reads CASSPKAGGGTGELFF. The CDR3 nucleotides are TGTGCCAGCAGCCCCAAAGCGGGAGGCGGTACCGGGGAGCTGTTTTTT.

This clone was counted once. The CDR3 is CASRGTSGSYNEQFF. For the CDR3, the DNA is TGTGCCTCCAGAGGGACTAGCGGTTCATACAATGAGCAGTTCTTC. The rearrangement joins TRBV19 to TRBJ2-1, with 11 bases fitting TRBD2. J was trimmed by 4 bases and V by 11 bases; bases with no gene match: 10. CDR1 is LNHDA, CDR2 SQIVND, per germline (reference sequence). The CDR3 runs 15 residues.

This clone was recorded only once. This chain connects TRBV27 to TRBJ1-2, with 8 bases identical to TRBD1. Per germline, CDR1 MNHEY and CDR2 SMNVEV (reference sequence). The CDR3 extends over 15 amino acids. The junction had 7 bases not matched to a gene; V was cut back by 4 bases and J by 3 bases. Here the CDR3 reads CASSSTDREDYGYTF. Here the CDR3 DNA reads TGTGCCAGCAGTTCCACGGACAGGGAGGACTATGGCTACACCTTC.

V usage is TRBV2 and J usage is TRBJ2-7; D uncertain. V lost 6 bases to trimming and J lost 2 bases, with 14 bases between them. The CDR3 covers 14 residues. Per the germline V gene, CDR1 is SNHLY and CDR2 is FYNNEI. The CDR3 bases are TGTGCCAGCAGCACTAAAGCTAGACCCTACGAGCAGTACTTC. As protein: CASSTKARPYEQYF.

The chain couples TRBV9 to TRBJ2-6, with D unclear. The CDR3 spans 14 residues. Germline loops: CDR1 SGDLS, CDR2 YYNGEE. V lost 3 bases to trimming and J lost 3 bases, with 7 bases between them. CDR3 in DNA: TGTGCCAGCAGCGGCCCCTATGGGGCCAACGTCCTGACTTTC. Amino acid sequence: CASSGPYGANVLTF.

The chain combines TRBV5-1 with TRBJ2-3, with 9 bases fitting TRBD1. The CDR3 extends over 16 amino acids. J gave up 3 bases and V 7 bases, and 12 bases lay outside the gene matches. Germline V gives CDR1 SGHRS, CDR2 YFSETQ. Here the CDR3 DNA reads TGCGCCAGCGAGACAGGGGGTTCTTCGGGGACAGATACGCAGTATTTT. As protein: CASETGGSSGTDTQYF.

This clone has only one observation. This chain connects TRBV6-1 to TRBJ2-3; 7 nucleotides align to TRBD2. The V gene end was trimmed by 8 bases and the J gene end by 4 bases; junction bases not matched to a gene: 12. The CDR3 runs to 15 residues. Per the germline V gene, CDR1 is MNHNS and CDR2 is SASEGT. The CDR3, as DNA: TGTGCCAGCGGGAGCGGGACTGACCCCCCAGATACGCAGTATTTT. As protein: CASGSGTDPPDTQYF.

The chain has TRBV28 and TRBJ2-7; TRBD2 aligns across 7 bases. The trim removed 6 bases at V and 5 bases at J, leaving 10 bases unmatched. Germline lookup yields CDR1 MDHEN and CDR2 SYDVKM. The CDR3 covers 14 residues. The DNA for the CDR3 is TGTGCCAGCAGCCGCTTGGGAGGGTTCGACGAGCAGTACTTC. Protein sequence: CASSRLGGFDEQYF. The full variable domain, its missing parts supplied by reference TRBV28 and TRBJ2-7, is DVKVTQSSRYLVKRTGEKVFLECVQDMDHENMFWYRQDPGLGLRLIYFSYDVKMKEKGDIPEGYSVSREKKERFSLILESASTNQTSMYLCASSRLGGFDEQYFGPGTRLTVT.

This clone was seen only once. The rearrangement uses TRBV7-9 and TRBJ1-5; tentatively, D is TRBD1 (5 bases). The CDR3 sequence is 14 residues long. V dropped 1 base and J dropped 4 bases, with 8 bases sitting between them. Germline CDR1 and CDR2: SEHNR and FQNEAQ (reference sequence). DNA for the CDR3: TGTGCCAGCAGCTTAGGCGGGGGGAATCAGCCCCAGCATTTT. Encoded protein: CASSLGGGNQPQHF.

This sequence joins TRBV18 and TRBJ2-2; TRBD2 matches at 10 bases. CDR1 KGHSH and CDR2 LQKENI come from the germline V gene. With 8 bases clipped from V and 1 base from J, the junction kept 7 bases outside the gene matches. The CDR3 sequence is 16 residues long. CDR3 protein: CASPPPSGGNTGELFF. CDR3 nucleotide sequence: TGTGCCAGCCCGCCTCCTAGCGGGGGGAACACCGGGGAGCTGTTTTTT.

The chain links TRBV30 to TRBJ2-1; 9 bases are a match to TRBD1. This CDR3 is built from 17 residues. From germline, CDR1 is GTSNPN and CDR2 SVGIG (reference sequence). V shed 4 bases, J shed 3 bases, and the junction held 13 bases outside the gene matches. The CDR3 nucleotides read TGTGCCTGGACAGCGAGAGCGGGACAGGGTGTCTACAATGAGCAGTTCTTC. This sequence encodes CAWTARAGQGVYNEQFF. The whole variable domain, remainder taken from reference TRBV30 and TRBJ2-1, is SQTIHQWPATLVQPVGSPLSLECTVEGTSNPNLYWYRQAAGRGLQLLFYSVGIGQISSEVPQNLSASRPQDRQFILSSKKLLLSDSGFYLCAWTARAGQGVYNEQFFGPGTRLTVL.

The V gene is TRBV18, the J gene TRBJ1-6, with TRBD1 as a possible D gene (5 bases). In germline, CDR1 is KGHSH, CDR2 LQKENI. The CDR3 consists of 15 residues. Trimming removed 2 bases from V and 5 bases from J, with 10 bases in between. CDR3 in DNA: TGTGCCAGCTCACCATACGGAGGGGATAATTCACCCCTCCACTTT. Translated, it gives CASSPYGGDNSPLHF. Full variable domain (missing parts from reference TRBV18 and TRBJ1-6): NAGVMQNPRHLVRRRGQEARLRCSPMKGHSHVYWYRQLPEEGLKFMVYLQKENIIDESGMPKERFSAEFPKEGPSILRIQQVVRGDSAAYFCASSPYGGDNSPLHFGNGTRLTVT.

In its sample, this clone was seen once. This chain uses TRBV2 with TRBJ1-4; TRBD1 aligns across 7 bases. This CDR3 has 23 residues. With 0 bases clipped from V and 0 bases from J, the junction kept 22 bases outside the gene matches. From germline, CDR1 is SNHLY and CDR2 FYNNEI. For the CDR3, the DNA is TGTGCCAGCAGTGAAGCGCTTCCTGGACCGGGACAGCGACTTTTAACAACTAATGAAAAACTGTTTTTT. Amino acid sequence: CASSEALPGPGQRLLTTNEKLFF.

The V and J genes are TRBV6-6 and TRBJ2-7; tentative D call: TRBD1 (6 bases). In germline, CDR1 is MNHNY, CDR2 SVGAGI (reference sequence). V was trimmed by 2 bases and J by 3 bases, leaving 14 bases between them. The CDR3 is 15 residues long. CDR3 nucleotides: TGTGCCAGCAGTTACGACTCTGGCAGGGGCTACGAGCAGTACTTC. Translation gives CASSYDSGRGYEQYF.

This rearrangement joins TRBV7-6 to TRBJ2-2, with 7 nucleotides matching TRBD2. The CDR3 contains 16 residues. V shed 0 bases and J 1 base; nucleotides not matched to a gene: 2. From germline, CDR1 is SGHVS and CDR2 FNYEAQ. The CDR3 region is CASSLAGGRNTGELFF. In DNA, the CDR3 is TGTGCCAGCAGCTTAGCCGGGGGGAGGAACACCGGGGAGCTGTTTTTT. The entire variable domain, with the rest obtained from reference TRBV7-6 and TRBJ2-2, is as follows: GAGVSQSPRYKVTKRGQDVALRCDPISGHVSLYWYRQALGQGPEFLTYFNYEAQQDKSGLPNDRFSAERPEGSISTLTIQRTEQRDSAMYRCASSLAGGRNTGELFFGEGSRLTVL.

DNA of the CDR3: TGCGCCAGCAGCTGGGGGACTAGCGGGAGGACGAGCACAGATACGCAGTATTTT. Residues: CASSWGTSGRTSTDTQYF. V gene TRBV5-1 combines with J gene TRBJ2-3, with 15 nucleotides matching TRBD2. Germline assignment: CDR1 SGHRS and CDR2 YFSETQ. CDR3 size: 18 residues. The junction had 5 bases not matched to a gene; V was cut back by 3 bases and J by 0 bases.

The CDR3 protein is CATSNRGPTDTQYF. DNA for the CDR3: TGTGCCACCTCCAACAGGGGGCCCACAGATACGCAGTATTTT. V and J are TRBV27 and TRBJ2-3; 9 bases line up with TRBD1. Germline V gene sequence: CDR1 MNHEY, CDR2 SMNVEV (reference sequence). V lost 10 bases, J lost 2 bases, and 7 bases stayed unmatched. The length of the CDR3 is 14 residues.